Listed here are 8 T cell receptor beta chains from one sample, sequenced in a study of blood T cell repertoires in COVID-19. Produced via immunoSEQ multiplex PCR; TCRdb's table is partial and in-frame only. The table records 230,000 or so clones, more than 80% of them present only once. Sequencing was performed on peripheral blood. The receptor set was obtained from a woman older than 75 with COVID-19, enrolled during active disease.

The chain joins TRBV11-2 to TRBJ2-1, with 8 bases that match TRBD1. The ends lost 3 bases at V and 5 bases at J; junction bases unmatched: 6. Germline V lookup: CDR1 SGHAT, CDR2 FQNNGV. CDR3 length equals 15 residues. The DNA of the CDR3 is TGTGCCAGCAGCTTGACGACAGGGGCAAACAATGAGCAGTTCTTC. Its protein is CASSLTTGANNEQFF.

The chain combines TRBV5-4 with TRBJ2-7, with 8 bases lining up with TRBD2. The trim removed 3 bases at V and 2 bases at J, leaving 4 bases unmatched. The CDR3 sequence is 14 residues long. CDR1 SGHNT and CDR2 YYREEE come from the germline V gene (reference sequence). CDR3 loop: CASSSGGVPYEQYF. CDR3 in DNA: TGTGCCAGCAGCTCGGGGGGGGTTCCCTACGAGCAGTACTTC.

The V and J genes are TRBV27 and TRBJ1-2; 7 bases map to TRBD1. CDR1 MNHEY and CDR2 SMNVEV come from the germline V gene (reference sequence). CDR3 length: 13 amino acids. V lost 3 bases and J lost 4; bases outside the gene matches: 2. The CDR3 loop reads CASSFGQAYGYTF. In DNA form, the CDR3 reads TGTGCCAGCAGTTTCGGACAGGCCTATGGCTACACCTTC.

The J gene is TRBJ2-1, the V gene TRBV4-2; tentative D call: TRBD2 (5 bases). The V gene lost 0 bases and the J gene lost 0 bases, with 12 bases spanning the gap. Germline CDR1 is LGHNA and CDR2 is YNFKEQ. The CDR3 has 17 amino acids. As DNA, the CDR3 is TGTGCCAGCAGCCAAGAACCTAGCCATAGCTCCTACAATGAGCAGTTCTTC. Amino acid sequence: CASSQEPSHSSYNEQFF.

The J gene is TRBJ1-2, the V gene TRBV3-1 (or the pseudogene TRBV3-2), with 7 bases matching TRBD1. The CDR3 extends over 14 amino acids. The germline V gene has CDR1 LGHDT and CDR2 YNNKEL (reference sequence). V was pared by 5 bases and J by 4 bases, with 7 bases of the junction left unmatched. The CDR3 sequence: CASSVWDRAYGYTF. CDR3 bases: TGTGCCAGCAGCGTCTGGGACAGAGCCTATGGCTACACCTTC.

V and J are TRBV5-5 and TRBJ2-1, with D perhaps TRBD2 (5 bases). The V gene lost 1 base and the J gene lost 0 bases, with 14 bases spanning the gap. The CDR3 extends over 17 amino acids. The germline V gene has CDR1 SGHKS and CDR2 YYEKEE (reference sequence). CDR3 bases: TGTGCCAGCAGCTTGAATCCGGGGAGTTACTCCTACAATGAGCAGTTCTTC. This sequence encodes CASSLNPGSYSYNEQFF.

The chain carries TRBV16 and TRBJ2-3; 10 positions agree with TRBD1. This CDR3 region has 15 residues. The germline V gene has CDR1 KGHSY and CDR2 FQNENV. V trimming: 0 bases; J trimming: 7 bases; junction bases outside the gene matches: 4. DNA for the CDR3: TGTGCCAGCAGCCAATCGGGGACAGGGGATTATACGCAGTATTTT. Its protein is CASSQSGTGDYTQYF.

The CDR3 sequence is CATRDRGDQPQHF. In nucleotides, the CDR3 is TGTGCCACCCGAGACAGGGGAGATCAGCCCCAGCATTTT. The V gene is TRBV6-5, the J gene TRBJ1-5, with 8 bases identical to TRBD1. CDR3 length: 13 residues. Germline CDR1 reads MNHEY; CDR2 reads SVGAGI. V dropped 10 bases and J dropped 5; count of bases not matched to a gene: 7.